This T cell receptor beta chain was found in a study of blood T cell repertoires in COVID-19. Study-level information: Collection of acute and convalescent COVID-19 samples took place in the United States, Italy and Spain. In each case, the material was cDNA or gDNA derived from T cells, B-cell-depleted T cells, or PBMCs.

Original analysis: Reference gene primer amplification yielded estimated nucleated cell counts. Clones were sequenced by immunoSEQ multiplex PCR, and TCRdb holds only the in-frame ones, with some missing. That table gives V, J and clone size, and the DNA gave D and trimming. The data contain around 120,000 clones, more than 70% of them seen just once; the ten biggest clones take up about 1.6%. V shed 8 bases and J 1 base; nucleotides not matched to a gene: 5. There are 13 residues in the CDR3. Germline CDR1 and CDR2: SGHDN and FVKESK. Note on this clone: Other DNA sequences in the same sample also yield this CDR3.

The receptor's source is a human donor in a cohort sampled during active COVID-19. Specimen: peripheral blood. The genes are TRBV14 and TRBJ2-7, with 7 nucleotides matching TRBD1. CDR3 sequence reads: CASADRSSYEQYF. In nucleotides, the CDR3 is TGTGCCAGCGCGGACAGGTCTTCCTACGAGCAGTACTTC.